This paragraph reports one T cell receptor (beta chain). Its antigen is unidentified. This entry belongs to a study of long-term antiretroviral therapy in people with HIV. Whole-study findings and limits: Clones expanded before ART dominated the repertoire at all time points.

It was version v3.0 of the immunoSEQ assay that was run at survey level. The method was immunoSEQ multiplex PCR; TCRdb's version includes in-frame clones alone and lacks a portion of them. This table has approximately 26,000 clones, about 81% appearing once. This CDR3 has 17 residues. V lost 0 bases to trimming and J lost 0 bases, with 12 bases between them. Germline values: CDR1 LNHNV, CDR2 YYDKDF (reference sequence). The receptor's source is a man in his fifties or sixties with HIV. The gene calls are TRBV15 and TRBJ1-5; possible D gene TRBD1, 5 bases. Sequencing was performed on unsorted PBMCs, taken 2.9 years after starting antiretroviral therapy. DNA of the CDR3: TGTGCCACCAGCAGAGATCGTAAAGGGGATAGCAATCAGCCCCAGCATTTT. Encoded protein: CATSRDRKGDSNQPQHF. Supplemented by reference TRBV15 and TRBJ1-5, the full variable domain reads DAMVIQNPRYQVTQFGKPVTLSCSQTLNHNVMYWYQQKSSQAPKLLFHYYDKDFNNEADTPDNFQSRRPNTSFCFLDIRSPGLGDTAMYLCATSRDRKGDSNQPQHFGDGTRLSIL.